This T cell receptor beta chain was sequenced for a study of CD8 T cells in ankylosing spondylitis (dated by TCRdb to the late 2010s). Regarding the research as a whole: The study set out to find disease-linked TCR variants by profiling T cell receptor beta repertoires in ankylosing spondylitis patients and healthy donors. Peripheral blood was sampled, and synovial fluid was also collected from ankylosing spondylitis patients. The whole study cohort included over 85 healthy donors and 25 ankylosing spondylitis patients.

The listed sequencing device is Illumina HiSeq 2500. TCR beta libraries were prepared by quantitative 5'-RACE with molecular barcodes. As for the original processing: To identify disease-linked TCR variants, a new computational method was used, one built on a probabilistic model of VDJ rearrangement. TCRdb passed the public sequencing reads through fastp at Q25 and MiXCR, retaining productive beta sequences. Merged by CDR3 protein, the rows form single entries marked with the most common genes and DNA. TCRdb's processing, not the authors' own work, is the source of the V and J calls. This sample gives a few hundred thousand distinct CDR3 sequences in total; about 16% of them show up just once. In total, the top ten clones hold about 42% of the sample. The investigation overall reported the following: The disease-linked clones had a CD8+ phenotype and were found at relatively low frequencies in peripheral blood. Blood from ankylosing spondylitis patients appeared to be characterized by a TCR beta motif made up of under ten highly homologous amino acid variants. Significant enrichment of the disease-linked clones was reported in matched synovial fluid samples from ankylosing spondylitis patients. Some motif variants had previously been reported in the synovial fluid and blood of reactive arthritis patients, which suggests shared mechanisms of disease initiation.

The CDR3, from cysteine to phenylalanine, totals 16 residues. Only CDR3 DNA is held: 48 bases, read in frame from base 1. V and J are trimmed by 0 bases and 4 bases, and the gene matches miss 5 bases of the junction. CDR1 and CDR2 were assigned from the germline V gene (reference sequence) as SEHNR and FQNEAQ. This clonotype was observed at least ten times. There is no known antigen for this receptor. One base away there is no much larger clone; base qualities are not given. The receptor comes from a male donor with ankylosing spondylitis. Sample: blood, either unsorted or a sorted T cell fraction (not recorded which). Recombination connected TRBV7-9 to TRBJ2-1; TRBD2 lines up with 8 middle nucleotides. Here the CDR3 is given as CASSLAGIAGYNEQFF. The nucleotide sequence reads as follows: TGTGCCAGCAGCTTAGCGGGGATAGCGGGGTACAATGAGCAGTTCTTC.